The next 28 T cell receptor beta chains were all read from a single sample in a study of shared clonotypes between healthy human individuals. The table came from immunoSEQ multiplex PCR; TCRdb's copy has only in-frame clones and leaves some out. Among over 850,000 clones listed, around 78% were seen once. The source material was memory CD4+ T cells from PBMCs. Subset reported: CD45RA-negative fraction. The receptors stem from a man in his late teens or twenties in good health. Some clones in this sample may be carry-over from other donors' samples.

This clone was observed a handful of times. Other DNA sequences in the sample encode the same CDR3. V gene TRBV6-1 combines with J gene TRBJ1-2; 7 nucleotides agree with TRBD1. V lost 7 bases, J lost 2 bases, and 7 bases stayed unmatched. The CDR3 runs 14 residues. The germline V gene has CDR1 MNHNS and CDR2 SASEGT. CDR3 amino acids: CASTRTGSNYGYTF. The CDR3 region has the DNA TGTGCCAGCACCAGGACAGGAAGCAACTATGGCTACACCTTC.

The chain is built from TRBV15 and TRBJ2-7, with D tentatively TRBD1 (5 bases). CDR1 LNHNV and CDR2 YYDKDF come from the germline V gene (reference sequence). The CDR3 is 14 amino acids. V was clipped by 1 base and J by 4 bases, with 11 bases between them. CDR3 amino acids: CATSRAGLPYEQYF. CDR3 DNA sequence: TGTGCCACCAGCAGAGCAGGGCTTCCTTACGAGCAGTACTTC.

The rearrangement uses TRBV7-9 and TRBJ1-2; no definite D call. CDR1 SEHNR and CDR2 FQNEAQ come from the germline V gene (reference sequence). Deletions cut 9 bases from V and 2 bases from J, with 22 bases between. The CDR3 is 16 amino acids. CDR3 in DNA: TGTGCCAGATTGAAGGGAGGGCATTCAACGAACTATGGCTACACCTTC. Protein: CARLKGGHSTNYGYTF.

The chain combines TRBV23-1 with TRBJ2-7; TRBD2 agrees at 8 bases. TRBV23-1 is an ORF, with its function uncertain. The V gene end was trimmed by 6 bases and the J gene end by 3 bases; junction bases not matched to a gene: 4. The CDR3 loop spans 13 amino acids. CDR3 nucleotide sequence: TGCGCCAGCAGCCCCGGGGGGGACTACGAGCAGTACTTC. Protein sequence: CASSPGGDYEQYF.

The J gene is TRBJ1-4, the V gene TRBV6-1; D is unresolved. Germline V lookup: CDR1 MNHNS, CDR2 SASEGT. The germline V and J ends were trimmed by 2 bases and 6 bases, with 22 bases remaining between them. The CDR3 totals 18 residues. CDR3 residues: CASSEFAAGTSADEKLFF. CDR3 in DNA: TGTGCCAGCAGTGAATTTGCGGCAGGAACCTCCGCCGATGAAAAACTGTTTTTT.

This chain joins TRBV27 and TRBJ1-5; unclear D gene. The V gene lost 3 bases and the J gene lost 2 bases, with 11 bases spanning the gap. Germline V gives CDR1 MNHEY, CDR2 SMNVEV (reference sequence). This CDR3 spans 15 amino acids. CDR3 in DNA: TGTGCCAGCAGTTTCAGGAGGGCTGGCAATCAGCCCCAGCATTTT. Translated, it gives CASSFRRAGNQPQHF.

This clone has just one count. In nucleotides, the CDR3 is TGTGCCAGCAGCTTAGGACTTTTTGGTTCCTACAATGAGCAGTTCTTC. Amino acid sequence: CASSLGLFGSYNEQFF. This chain joins TRBV7-9 and TRBJ2-1, with D hard to call. The CDR3 is 16 amino acids. Trimming took 1 base from V and 1 from J, leaving 11 bases between them. Germline V lookup: CDR1 SEHNR, CDR2 FQNEAQ (reference sequence). Together with reference TRBV7-9 and TRBJ2-1, the CDR3 gives the full variable domain: DTGVSQNPRHKITKRGQNVTFRCDPISEHNRLYWYRQTLGQGPEFLTYFQNEAQLEKSRLLSDRFSAERPKGSFSTLEIQRTEQGDSAMYLCASSLGLFGSYNEQFFGPGTRLTVL.

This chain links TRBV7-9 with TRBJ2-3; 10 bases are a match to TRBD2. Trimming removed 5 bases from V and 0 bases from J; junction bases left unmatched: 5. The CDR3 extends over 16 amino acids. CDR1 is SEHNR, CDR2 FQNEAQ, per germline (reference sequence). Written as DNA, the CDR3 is TGTGCCAGCAGCCGGGGACTAGCGACTAGCACAGATACGCAGTATTTT. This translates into CASSRGLATSTDTQYF.

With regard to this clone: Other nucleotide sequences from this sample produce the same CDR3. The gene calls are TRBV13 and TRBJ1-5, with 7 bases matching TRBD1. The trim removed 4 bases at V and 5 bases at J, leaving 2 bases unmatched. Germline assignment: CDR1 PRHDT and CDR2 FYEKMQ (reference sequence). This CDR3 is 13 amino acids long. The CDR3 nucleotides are TGTGCCAGCAGCTCCCAGGGGGATCAGCCCCAGCATTTT. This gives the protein CASSSQGDQPQHF.

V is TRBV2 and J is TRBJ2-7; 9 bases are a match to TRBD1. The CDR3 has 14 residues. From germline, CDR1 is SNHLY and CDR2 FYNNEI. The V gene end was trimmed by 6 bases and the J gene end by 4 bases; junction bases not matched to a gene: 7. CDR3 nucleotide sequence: TGTGCCAGCAGAAGGACAGGGGCCTCTTACGAGCAGTACTTC. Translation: CASRRTGASYEQYF.

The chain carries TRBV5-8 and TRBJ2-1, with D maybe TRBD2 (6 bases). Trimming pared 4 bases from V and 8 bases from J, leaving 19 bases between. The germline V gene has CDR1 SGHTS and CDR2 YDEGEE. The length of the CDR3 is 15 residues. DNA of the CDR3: TGTGCCAGCAGCCTAGTTGGGGCGGGAATTCATGAGCAGTTCTTC. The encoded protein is CASSLVGAGIHEQFF.

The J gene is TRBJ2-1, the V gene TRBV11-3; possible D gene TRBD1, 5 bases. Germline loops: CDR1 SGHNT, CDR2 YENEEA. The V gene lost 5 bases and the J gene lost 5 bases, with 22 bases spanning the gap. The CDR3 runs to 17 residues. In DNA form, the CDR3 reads TGTGCCAGCAGCCCCTATTCCCCCTCCGGCAGGGACAATGAGCAGTTCTTC. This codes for CASSPYSPSGRDNEQFF.

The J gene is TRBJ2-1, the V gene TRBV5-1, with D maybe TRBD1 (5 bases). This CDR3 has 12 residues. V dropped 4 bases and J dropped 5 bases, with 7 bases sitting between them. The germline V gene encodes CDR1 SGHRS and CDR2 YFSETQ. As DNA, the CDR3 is TGCGCCAGCAGCAAGGGGAACAATGAGCAGTTCTTC. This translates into CASSKGNNEQFF.

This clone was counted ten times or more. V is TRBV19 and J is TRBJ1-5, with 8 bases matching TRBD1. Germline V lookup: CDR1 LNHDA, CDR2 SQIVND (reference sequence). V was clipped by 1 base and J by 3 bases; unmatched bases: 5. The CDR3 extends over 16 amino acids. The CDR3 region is CASSIGNRGYNQPQHF. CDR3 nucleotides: TGTGCCAGTAGTATAGGGAACAGGGGGTACAATCAGCCCCAGCATTTT.

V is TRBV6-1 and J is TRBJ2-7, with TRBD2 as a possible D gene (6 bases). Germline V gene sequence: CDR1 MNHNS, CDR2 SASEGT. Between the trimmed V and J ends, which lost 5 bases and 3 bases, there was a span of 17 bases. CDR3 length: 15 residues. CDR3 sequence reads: CASSSTGVWDYEQYF. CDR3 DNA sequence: TGTGCCAGCAGTTCGACGGGGGTGTGGGACTACGAGCAGTACTTC.

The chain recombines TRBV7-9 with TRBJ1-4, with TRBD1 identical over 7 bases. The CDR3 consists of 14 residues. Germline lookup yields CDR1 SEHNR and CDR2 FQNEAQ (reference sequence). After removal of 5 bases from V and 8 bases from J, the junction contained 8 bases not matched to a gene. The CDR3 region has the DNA TGTGCCAGCAGCCTACAGGGGCGGACGGAAAAACTGTTTTTT. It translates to CASSLQGRTEKLFF.

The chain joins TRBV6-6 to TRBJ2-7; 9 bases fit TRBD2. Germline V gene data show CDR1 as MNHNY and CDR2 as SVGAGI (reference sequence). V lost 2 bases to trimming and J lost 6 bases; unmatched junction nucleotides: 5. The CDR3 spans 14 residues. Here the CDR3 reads CASSYLAGGPEQYF. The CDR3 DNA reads TGTGCCAGCAGTTACCTCGCGGGAGGGCCCGAGCAGTACTTC.

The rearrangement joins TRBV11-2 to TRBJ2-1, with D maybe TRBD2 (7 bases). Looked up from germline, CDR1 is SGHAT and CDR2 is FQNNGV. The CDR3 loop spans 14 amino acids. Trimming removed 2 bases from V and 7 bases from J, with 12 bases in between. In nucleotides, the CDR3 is TGTGCCAGCAGCTTAAGGGGGGGTCTTAATGAGCAGTTCTTC. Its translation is CASSLRGGLNEQFF.

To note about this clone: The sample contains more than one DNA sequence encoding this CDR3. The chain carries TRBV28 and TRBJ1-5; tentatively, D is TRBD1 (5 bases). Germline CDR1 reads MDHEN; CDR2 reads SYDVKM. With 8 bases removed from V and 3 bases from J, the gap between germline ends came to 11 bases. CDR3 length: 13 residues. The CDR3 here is CASRRGFNQPQHF. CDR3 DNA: TGTGCCAGCCGGCGGGGGTTCAATCAGCCCCAGCATTTT.

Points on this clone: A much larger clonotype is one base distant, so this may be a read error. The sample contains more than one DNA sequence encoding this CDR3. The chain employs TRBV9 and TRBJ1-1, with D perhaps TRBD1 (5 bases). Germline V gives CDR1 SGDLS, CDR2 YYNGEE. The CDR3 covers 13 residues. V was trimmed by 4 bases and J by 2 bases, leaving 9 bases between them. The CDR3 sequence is CASSPGPNTEAFF. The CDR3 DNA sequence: TGTGCCAGCAGCCCGGGACCAAACACTGAAGCTTTCTTT.

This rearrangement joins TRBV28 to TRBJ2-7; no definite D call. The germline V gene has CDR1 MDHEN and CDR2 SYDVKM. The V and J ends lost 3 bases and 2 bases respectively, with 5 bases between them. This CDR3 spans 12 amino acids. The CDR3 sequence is CASSFPTYEQYF. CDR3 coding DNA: TGTGCCAGCAGTTTCCCTACCTACGAGCAGTACTTC.

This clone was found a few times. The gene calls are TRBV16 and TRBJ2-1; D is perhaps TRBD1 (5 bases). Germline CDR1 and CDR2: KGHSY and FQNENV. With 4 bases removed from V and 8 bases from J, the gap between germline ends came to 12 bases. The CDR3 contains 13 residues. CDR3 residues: CASSRDSTDEQFF. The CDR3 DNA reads TGTGCCAGCAGCCGTGACAGTACCGATGAGCAGTTCTTC. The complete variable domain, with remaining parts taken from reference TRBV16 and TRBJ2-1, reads GEEVAQTPKHLVRGEGQKAKLYCAPIKGHSYVFWYQQVLKNEFKFLISFQNENVFDETGMPKERFSAKCLPNSPCSLEIQATKLEDSAVYFCASSRDSTDEQFFGPGTRLTVL.

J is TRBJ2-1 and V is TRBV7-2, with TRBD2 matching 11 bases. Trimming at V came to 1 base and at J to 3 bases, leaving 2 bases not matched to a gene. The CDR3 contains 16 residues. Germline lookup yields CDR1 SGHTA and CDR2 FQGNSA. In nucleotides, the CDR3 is TGTGCCAGCAGCTTAGACGGGACTAGCGGCTACAATGAGCAGTTCTTC. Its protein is CASSLDGTSGYNEQFF.

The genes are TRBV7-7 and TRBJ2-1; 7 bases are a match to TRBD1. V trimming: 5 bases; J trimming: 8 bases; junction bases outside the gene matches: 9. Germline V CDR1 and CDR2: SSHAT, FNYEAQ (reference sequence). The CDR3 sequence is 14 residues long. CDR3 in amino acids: CASSLDTGVDEQFF. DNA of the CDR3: TGTGCCAGCAGCCTAGACACAGGGGTTGATGAGCAGTTCTTC. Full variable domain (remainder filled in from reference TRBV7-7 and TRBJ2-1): GAGVSQSPRYKVTKRGQDVTLRCDPISSHATLYWYQQALGQGPEFLTYFNYEAQPDKSGLPSDRFSAERPEGSISTLTIQRTEQRDSAMYRCASSLDTGVDEQFFGPGTRLTVL.

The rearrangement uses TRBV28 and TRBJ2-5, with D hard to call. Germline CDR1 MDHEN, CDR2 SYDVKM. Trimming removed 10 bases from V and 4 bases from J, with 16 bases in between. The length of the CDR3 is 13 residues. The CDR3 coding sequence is TGTGCCACCAGATCCGGGTTTCGAGAGACCCAGTACTTC. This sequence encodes CATRSGFRETQYF. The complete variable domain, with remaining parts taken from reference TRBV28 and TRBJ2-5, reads DVKVTQSSRYLVKRTGEKVFLECVQDMDHENMFWYRQDPGLGLRLIYFSYDVKMKEKGDIPEGYSVSREKKERFSLILESASTNQTSMYLCATRSGFRETQYFGPGTRLLVL.

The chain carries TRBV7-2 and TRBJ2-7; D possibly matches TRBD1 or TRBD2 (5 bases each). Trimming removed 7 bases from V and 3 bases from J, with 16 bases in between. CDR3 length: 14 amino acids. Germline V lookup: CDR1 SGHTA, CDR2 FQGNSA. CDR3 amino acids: CASTPPGAYYEQYF. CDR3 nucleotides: TGTGCCAGCACCCCCCCCGGGGCGTACTACGAGCAGTACTTC.

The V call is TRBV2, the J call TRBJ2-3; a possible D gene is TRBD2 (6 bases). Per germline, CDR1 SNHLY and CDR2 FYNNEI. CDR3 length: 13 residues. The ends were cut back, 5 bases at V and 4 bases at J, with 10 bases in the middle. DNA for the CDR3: TGTGCCAGCAGTCGGGACTTTGCAGATACGCAGTATTTT. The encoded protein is CASSRDFADTQYF.

CDR3 sequence: CASSLYRGEEGYTF. The CDR3 bases are TGTGCCAGCAGCTTATATCGGGGCGAAGAAGGCTACACCTTC. The gene calls are TRBV11-2 and TRBJ1-2; D might be TRBD1 (5 bases). Germline CDR1 SGHAT, CDR2 FQNNGV. The CDR3 consists of 14 residues. V lost 2 bases and J lost 8, with 15 bases in between.